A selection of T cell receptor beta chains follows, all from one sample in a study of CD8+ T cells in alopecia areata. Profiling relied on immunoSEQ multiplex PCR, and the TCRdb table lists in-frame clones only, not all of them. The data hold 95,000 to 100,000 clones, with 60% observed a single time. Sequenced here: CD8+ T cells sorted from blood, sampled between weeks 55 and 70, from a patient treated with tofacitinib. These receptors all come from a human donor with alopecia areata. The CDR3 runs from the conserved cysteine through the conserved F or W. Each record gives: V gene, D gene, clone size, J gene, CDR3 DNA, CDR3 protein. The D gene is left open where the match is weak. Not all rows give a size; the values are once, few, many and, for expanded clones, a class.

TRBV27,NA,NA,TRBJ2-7,TGTGCCAGCAGTTTATCCCAGGACTACGAGCAGTACTTC,CASSLSQDYEQYF
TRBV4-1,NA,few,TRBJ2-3,TGCGCCAGCAGCCAAGTTCGAAGCGGCGGTACGCAGTATTTT,CASSQVRSGGTQYF
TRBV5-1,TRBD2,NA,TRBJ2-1,TGCGCCAGCAGCTCGCAGACTAGCGGGGGGCGGAATGAGCAGTTCTTC,CASSSQTSGGRNEQFF
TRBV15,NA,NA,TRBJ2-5,TGTGCCACCAGCAGAGATCTCGGGGTTTTGGAGACCCAGTACTTC,CATSRDLGVLETQYF
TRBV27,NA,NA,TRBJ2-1,TGTGCCAGCAGTTTTGGAAGTGAGCAGTTCTTC,CASSFGSEQFF
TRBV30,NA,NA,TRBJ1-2,TGTGCCTGGATAGGGGACTCCACGATGACTGGCTACACCTTC,CAWIGDSTMTGYTF
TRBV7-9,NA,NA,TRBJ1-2,TGTGCCAGCAGCTTAGCGCCGGCAGGGGAAGGCTACACCTTC,CASSLAPAGEGYTF
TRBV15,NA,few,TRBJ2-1,TGTGCCACCAGCAGAACCCGGGGGGCCAATGAGCAGTTCTTC,CATSRTRGANEQFF
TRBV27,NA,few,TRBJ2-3,TGTGCCAGCAGTGCCCAGGACAGAGCCACAGATACGCAGTATTTT,CASSAQDRATDTQYF
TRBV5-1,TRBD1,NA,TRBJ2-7,TGCGCCAGCAGCTTGGGGACAGGGGGCCCCTACGAGCAGTACTTC,CASSLGTGGPYEQYF
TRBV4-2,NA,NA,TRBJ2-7,TGTGCCAGCAGCCAAGAAGAAAGGGTCAGAGAGTTATACGAGCAGTACTTC,CASSQEERVRELYEQYF
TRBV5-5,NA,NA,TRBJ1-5,TGTGCCAGCAGCGATAGGGAGGGCAATCAGCCCCAGCATTTT,CASSDREGNQPQHF
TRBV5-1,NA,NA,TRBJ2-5,TGCGCCAGCAGGTTCTCGCCTACCTATGTAGACCAGTACTTC,CASRFSPTYVDQYF
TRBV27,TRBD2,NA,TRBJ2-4,TGTGCCAGCAGTCCATCTAGCGGGGGGATCCTAGCCAAAAACATTCAGTACTTC,CASSPSSGGILAKNIQYF
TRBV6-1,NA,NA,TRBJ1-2,TGTGCCAGCAGTGAAGTTGGTCGGTCCTATGGCTACACCTTC,CASSEVGRSYGYTF
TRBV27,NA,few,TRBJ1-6,TGTGCCAGCAGCATGGGGGACACCTCGAATAATTCACCCCTCCACTTT,CASSMGDTSNNSPLHF
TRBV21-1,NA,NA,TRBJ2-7,TGTGCCAGCAGCAACGAGCTACAGGCCTACGAGCAGTACTTC,CASSNELQAYEQYF
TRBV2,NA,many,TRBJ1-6,TGTGCCAGCAGTGGTCAGGGAAGGAAGGATTCACCCCTCCACTTT,CASSGQGRKDSPLHF
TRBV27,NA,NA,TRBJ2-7,TGTGCCAGCAGTTTATCGGCAGTATACGAGCAGTACTTC,CASSLSAVYEQYF
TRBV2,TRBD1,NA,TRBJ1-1,TGTGCCACAGGGGGCGCAGGGAACACTGAAGCTTTCTTT,CATGGAGNTEAFF
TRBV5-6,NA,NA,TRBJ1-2,TGTGCCAGCAGCCCAGGAAACTATGGCTACACCTTC,CASSPGNYGYTF
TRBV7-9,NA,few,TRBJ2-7,TGTGCCAGCAGCTTAGCTCAGGGGACGCCCTACGAGCAGTACTTC,CASSLAQGTPYEQYF
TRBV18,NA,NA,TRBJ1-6,TGTGCCAGCTCACCAACTCAGGGGACATCTAATTCACCCCTCCACTTT,CASSPTQGTSNSPLHF
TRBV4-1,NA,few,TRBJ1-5,TGCGCCAGCAGCCAAGAAGATGGCAATCAGCCCCAGCATTTT,CASSQEDGNQPQHF
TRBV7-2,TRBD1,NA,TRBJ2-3,TGTGCCAGCAGCGAGGACAGGGCAACGCAGTATTTT,CASSEDRATQYF
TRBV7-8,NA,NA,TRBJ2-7,TGTGCCAGCAGCCCGAAGGTGAGCGAGCAGTACTTC,CASSPKVSEQYF
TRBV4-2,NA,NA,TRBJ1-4,TGTGCCAGCAGCCGATATCAGGGGGAAAAACTGTTTTTT,CASSRYQGEKLFF
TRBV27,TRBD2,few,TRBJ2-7,TGTGCCAGCAGTTTATACCAGCGGGGGCCAGGGGAGCAGTACTTC,CASSLYQRGPGEQYF
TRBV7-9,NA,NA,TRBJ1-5,TGTGCCAGCAGCTCCCGATTCGGGCAGCCCCAGCATTTT,CASSSRFGQPQHF
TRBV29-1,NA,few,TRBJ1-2,TGCAGCGCACCTGACAGTAACTATGGCTACACCTTC,CSAPDSNYGYTF
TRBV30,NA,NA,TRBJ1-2,TGTGCCGCAACCCCGGGGCAGGGAGGCTACACCTTC,CAATPGQGGYTF
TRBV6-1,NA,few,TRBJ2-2,TGTGCCAGCAGTGACGGGCAGTTGGGGACCGGGGAGCTGTTTTTT,CASSDGQLGTGELFF
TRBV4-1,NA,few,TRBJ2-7,TGCGCCAGCAGCCAAGACTTGGGGCGGTCAGTCTACGAGCAGTACTTC,CASSQDLGRSVYEQYF
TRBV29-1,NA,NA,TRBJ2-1,TGCAGCACCCGGGACATTACCTACAATGAGCAGTTCTTC,CSTRDITYNEQFF
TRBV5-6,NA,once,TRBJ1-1,TGTGCCAGCAGCCCAAGCGGCAGGGCGGCTGAAGCTTTCTTT,CASSPSGRAAEAFF
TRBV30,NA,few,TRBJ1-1,TGTGCCTGGGACGACATGACCGCTGAAGCTTTCTTT,CAWDDMTAEAFF
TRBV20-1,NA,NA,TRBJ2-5,TGCAGTGCTACGTTGGGGGAGACCCAGTACTTC,CSATLGETQYF
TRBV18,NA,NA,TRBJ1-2,TGTGCCAGCTCACCCCAGGAGTTCCCCTATGGCTACACCTTC,CASSPQEFPYGYTF
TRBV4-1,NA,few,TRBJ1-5,TGCGCCAGCAGCCCCGAGACGGAGACCCATAGCAATCAGCCCCAGCATTTT,CASSPETETHSNQPQHF
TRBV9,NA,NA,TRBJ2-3,TGTGCCAGCAGCGTATGGGCTAGCTCGGATACGCAGTATTTT,CASSVWASSDTQYF
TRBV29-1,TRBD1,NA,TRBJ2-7,TGCAGCGTCCTCGGGACAGCAGAGTACTACGAGCAGTACTTC,CSVLGTAEYYEQYF
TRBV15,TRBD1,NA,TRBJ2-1,TGTGCCACCAGCAGGTTTAACGACAGGGATGAGCAGTTCTTC,CATSRFNDRDEQFF
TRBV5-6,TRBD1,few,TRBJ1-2,TGTGCCAGCAGCCTCGGGACAGTCTATGGCTACACCTTC,CASSLGTVYGYTF
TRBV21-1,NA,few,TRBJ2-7,TGTGCCAGCAGCAAAGTGGGGAAGTCCCGCCGAGGGGAGCAGTACTTC,CASSKVGKSRRGEQYF
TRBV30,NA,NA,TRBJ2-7,TGTGCCTCCAACTCCGGGACGTCGCCCTACGAGCAGTACTTC,CASNSGTSPYEQYF
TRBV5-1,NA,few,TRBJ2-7,TGCGCCAGCAGCTTGGACGCTCCCGAGCAGTACTTC,CASSLDAPEQYF
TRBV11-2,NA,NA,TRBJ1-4,TGTGCCAGCGGGTGGGGCGAAAAACTGTTTTTT,CASGWGEKLFF
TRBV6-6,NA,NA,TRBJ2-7,TGTGCCAGCAGTTACTCGATCGGATTGGACGAGCAGTACTTC,CASSYSIGLDEQYF
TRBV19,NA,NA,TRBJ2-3,TGTGCCAGTAGTATATACAGCTCTAGCACAGATACGCAGTATTTT,CASSIYSSSTDTQYF
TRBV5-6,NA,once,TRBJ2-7,TGTGCCAGCAGCCTGACAGGCTACGAGCAGTACTTC,CASSLTGYEQYF
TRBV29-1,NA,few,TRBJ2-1,TGCAGCGTTGATTCGGGGAGCTCCTACAATGAGCAGTTCTTC,CSVDSGSSYNEQFF
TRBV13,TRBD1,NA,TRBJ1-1,TGTGCCAGCAGCACGATGACAGGGTTGACTGAAGCTTTCTTT,CASSTMTGLTEAFF
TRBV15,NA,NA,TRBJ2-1,TGTGCCACCAGCCCAGCCGCCAACAGCTACAATGAGCAGTTCTTC,CATSPAANSYNEQFF
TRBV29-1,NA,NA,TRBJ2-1,TGCAGCGTCCTCCGAGTCTATGAGCAGTTCTTC,CSVLRVYEQFF